One sample yielded the 3 T cell receptor beta chains listed below, sequenced in a study of prognosis after radiotherapy for stage I lung cancer. Amplicons of TCR beta CDR3 were generated from genomic DNA by two-round multiplex PCR. Gene-specific TRBV and TRBJ primers were used in PCR round one. TCRdb recomputed calls from the multiplex PCR reads with MiXCR, one row per CDR3 protein. In the table there are 50,000 or so distinct CDR3 sequences, about 32% of which are singletons. Sequenced here: PBMCs, sampled before or after stereotactic body radiation therapy (not recorded which). These receptors were taken from a donor over 45 with non-small cell lung cancer.

At least ten counts were recorded for this clonotype. This chain links TRBV18 with TRBJ2-7, with no clear D. The CDR3 loop spans 14 amino acids. Germline CDR1 is KGHSH and CDR2 is LQKENI. Trimming stripped 6 bases from V and 3 bases from J, with 15 bases between. The CDR3 reads CASSPQPTNYEQYF. For the CDR3, the DNA is TGTGCCAGCTCGCCCCAGCCTACGAACTACGAGCAGTACTTC.

Turning to this clonotype: A read error is possible here, since a much larger clone lies one base away. The chain is built from TRBV5-4 and TRBJ2-2; the D is unclear. The CDR3 has 16 residues. CDR1 and CDR2 from the germline V gene are SGHNT and YYREEE (reference sequence). V shed 6 bases and J shed 4 bases, with 19 bases lying between them. Here the CDR3 reads CASIPVGPQSTGELFF. CDR3 nucleotides: TGTGCCAGCATCCCGGTGGGTCCTCAGAGCACCGGGGAGCTGTTTTTT.

This clonotype showed up many times. This chain links TRBV20-1 with TRBJ2-7, with TRBD2 identical over 8 bases. This CDR3 has 14 amino acids. Germline V gives CDR1 DFQATT, CDR2 SNEGSKA (reference sequence). Germline trimming cut 7 bases from V and 0 bases from J; bases unmatched to any gene: 8. The CDR3: CSVASGTSSYEQYF. CDR3 nucleotides: TGCAGTGTCGCGTCCGGGACTAGCTCCTACGAGCAGTACTTC.